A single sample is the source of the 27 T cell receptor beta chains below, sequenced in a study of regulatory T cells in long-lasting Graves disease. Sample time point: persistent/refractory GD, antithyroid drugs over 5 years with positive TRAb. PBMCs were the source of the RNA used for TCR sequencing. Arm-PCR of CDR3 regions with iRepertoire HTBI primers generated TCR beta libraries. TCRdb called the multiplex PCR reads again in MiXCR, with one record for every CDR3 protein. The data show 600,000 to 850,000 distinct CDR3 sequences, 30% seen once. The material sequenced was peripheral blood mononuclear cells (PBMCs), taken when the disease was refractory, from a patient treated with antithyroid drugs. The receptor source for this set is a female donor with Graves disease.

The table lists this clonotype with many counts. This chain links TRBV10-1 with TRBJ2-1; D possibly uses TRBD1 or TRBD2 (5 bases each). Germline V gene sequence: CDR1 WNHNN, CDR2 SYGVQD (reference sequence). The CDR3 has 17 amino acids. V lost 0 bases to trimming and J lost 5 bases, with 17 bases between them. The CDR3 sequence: CASSESTPGRGDNEQFF. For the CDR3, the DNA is TGCGCCAGCAGTGAGTCGACCCCGGGACGGGGAGACAATGAGCAGTTCTTC.

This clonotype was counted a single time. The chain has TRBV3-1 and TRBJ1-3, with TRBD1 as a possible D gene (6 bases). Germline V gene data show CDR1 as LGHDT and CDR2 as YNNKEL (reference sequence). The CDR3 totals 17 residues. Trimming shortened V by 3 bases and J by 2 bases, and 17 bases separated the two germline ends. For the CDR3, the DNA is TGTGCCAGCAGCCAGAGGACAGCCCGGGCTACTGGAAACACCATATATTTT. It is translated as CASSQRTARATGNTIYF.

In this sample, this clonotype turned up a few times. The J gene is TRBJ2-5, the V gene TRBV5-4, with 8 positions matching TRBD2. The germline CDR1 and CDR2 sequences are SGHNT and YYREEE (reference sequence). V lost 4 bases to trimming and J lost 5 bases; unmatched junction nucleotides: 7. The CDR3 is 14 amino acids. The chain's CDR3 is CASSITSGAETQYF. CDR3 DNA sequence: TGTGCCAGCAGCATAACTAGCGGCGCGGAGACCCAGTACTTC.

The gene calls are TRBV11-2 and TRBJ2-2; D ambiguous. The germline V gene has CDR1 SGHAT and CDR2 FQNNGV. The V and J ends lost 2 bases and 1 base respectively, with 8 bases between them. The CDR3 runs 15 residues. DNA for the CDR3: TGTGCCAGCAGCTTAACCGGACGGAACACCGGGGAGCTGTTTTTT. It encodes CASSLTGRNTGELFF.

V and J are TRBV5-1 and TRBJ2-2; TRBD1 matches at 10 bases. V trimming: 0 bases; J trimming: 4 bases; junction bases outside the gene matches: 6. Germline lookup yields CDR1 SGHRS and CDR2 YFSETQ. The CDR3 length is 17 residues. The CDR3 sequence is CASSLAVGQGTTGELFF. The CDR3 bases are TGCGCCAGCAGCTTGGCCGTGGGACAGGGGACCACCGGGGAGCTGTTTTTT.

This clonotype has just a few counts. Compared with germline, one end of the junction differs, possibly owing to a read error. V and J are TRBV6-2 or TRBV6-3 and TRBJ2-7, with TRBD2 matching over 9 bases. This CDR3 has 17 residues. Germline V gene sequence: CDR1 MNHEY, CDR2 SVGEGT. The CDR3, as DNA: TGTGCCAGCAGTTCTCTTGTGGTAGCGGGAGCTGTTTACGAGCAATACTTC. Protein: CASSSLVVAGAVYEQYF.

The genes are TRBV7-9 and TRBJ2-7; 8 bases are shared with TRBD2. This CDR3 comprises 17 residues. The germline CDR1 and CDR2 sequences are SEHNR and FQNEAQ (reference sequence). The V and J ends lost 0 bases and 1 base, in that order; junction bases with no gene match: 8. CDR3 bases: TGTGCCAGCAGCTTAGCGTCGGCGGGAGGCCTATCCTACGAGCAGTACTTC. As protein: CASSLASAGGLSYEQYF.

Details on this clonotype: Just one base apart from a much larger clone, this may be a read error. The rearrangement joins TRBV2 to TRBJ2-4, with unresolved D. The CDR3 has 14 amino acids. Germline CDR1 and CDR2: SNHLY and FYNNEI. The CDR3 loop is CASSETRAKNTQYF. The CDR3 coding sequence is TGTGCCAGCAGTGAGACAAGAGCCAAAAACACTCAGTACTTC.

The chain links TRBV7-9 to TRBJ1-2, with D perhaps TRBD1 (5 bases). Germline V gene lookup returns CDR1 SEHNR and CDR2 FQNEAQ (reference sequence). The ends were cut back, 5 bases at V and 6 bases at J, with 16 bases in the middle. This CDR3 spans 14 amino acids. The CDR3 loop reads CASSPPLGEDGYTF. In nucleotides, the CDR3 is TGTGCCAGCAGCCCCCCGTTAGGGGAGGATGGCTACACCTTC.

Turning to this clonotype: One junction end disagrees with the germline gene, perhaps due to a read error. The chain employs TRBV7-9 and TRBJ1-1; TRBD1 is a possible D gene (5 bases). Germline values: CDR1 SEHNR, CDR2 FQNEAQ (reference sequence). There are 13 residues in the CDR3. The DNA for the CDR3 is TGTGCCAGCAGCTCACAAGCCCCGCTACTGGGGGACTTT. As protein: CASSSQAPLLGDF.

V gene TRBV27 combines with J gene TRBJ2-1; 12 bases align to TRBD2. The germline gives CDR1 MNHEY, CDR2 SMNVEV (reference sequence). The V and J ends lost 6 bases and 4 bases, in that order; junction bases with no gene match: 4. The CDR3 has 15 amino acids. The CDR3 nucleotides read TGTGCCAGCAGCTGGACTAGCGGGAATTACAATGAGCAGTTCTTC. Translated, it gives CASSWTSGNYNEQFF.

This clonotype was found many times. The CDR3 reads CASSPRRAEAFF. In DNA, the CDR3 is TGTGCCAGCAGTCCCCGCAGGGCCGAAGCTTTCTTT. This chain connects TRBV12-3 or TRBV12-4 to TRBJ1-1; D is perhaps TRBD1 (5 bases). CDR3 length: 12 residues. The V end lost 5 bases, the J end lost 8 bases, and 12 bases lay between the germline ends.

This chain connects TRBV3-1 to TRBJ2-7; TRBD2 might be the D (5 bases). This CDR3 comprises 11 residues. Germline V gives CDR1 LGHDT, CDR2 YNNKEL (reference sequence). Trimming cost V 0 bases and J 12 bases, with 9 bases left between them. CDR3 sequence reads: CASSQEGEGYF. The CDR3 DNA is TGTGCCAGCAGCCAAGAGGGAGAGGGGTACTTC.

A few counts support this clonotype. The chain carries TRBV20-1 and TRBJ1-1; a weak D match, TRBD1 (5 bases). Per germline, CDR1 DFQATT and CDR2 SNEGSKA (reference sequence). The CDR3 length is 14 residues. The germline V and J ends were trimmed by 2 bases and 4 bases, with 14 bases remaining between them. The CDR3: CSARRMGESTEAFF. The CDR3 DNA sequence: TGCAGTGCTAGAAGGATGGGGGAGAGCACTGAAGCTTTCTTT.

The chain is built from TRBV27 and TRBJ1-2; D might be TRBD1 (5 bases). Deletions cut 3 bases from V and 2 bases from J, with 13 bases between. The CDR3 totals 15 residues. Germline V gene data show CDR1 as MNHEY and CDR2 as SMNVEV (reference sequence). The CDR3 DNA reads TGTGCCAGCAGTTTTGCGGGGCTGCCCAACTATGGCTACACCTTC. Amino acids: CASSFAGLPNYGYTF.

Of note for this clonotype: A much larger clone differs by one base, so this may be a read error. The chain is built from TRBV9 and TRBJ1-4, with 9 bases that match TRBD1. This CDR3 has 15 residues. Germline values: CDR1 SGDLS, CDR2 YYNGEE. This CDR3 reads CAGSLTGTGSEKLFF. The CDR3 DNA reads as TGTGCCGGCAGCCTCACCGGGACAGGGAGCGAAAAACTGTTTTTT.

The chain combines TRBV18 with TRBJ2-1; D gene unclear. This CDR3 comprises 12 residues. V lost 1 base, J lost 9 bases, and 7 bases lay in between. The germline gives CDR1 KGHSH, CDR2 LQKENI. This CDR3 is CASSPQESEQFF. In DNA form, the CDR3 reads TGTGCCAGCTCACCACAAGAGAGTGAGCAGTTCTTC.

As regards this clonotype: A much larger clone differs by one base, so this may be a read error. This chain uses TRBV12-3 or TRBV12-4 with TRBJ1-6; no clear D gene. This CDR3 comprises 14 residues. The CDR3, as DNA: TGTGCCAGCAGTTTTATGGAGGCTAATTCACCCCTCCGCTTT. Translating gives CASSFMEANSPLRF.

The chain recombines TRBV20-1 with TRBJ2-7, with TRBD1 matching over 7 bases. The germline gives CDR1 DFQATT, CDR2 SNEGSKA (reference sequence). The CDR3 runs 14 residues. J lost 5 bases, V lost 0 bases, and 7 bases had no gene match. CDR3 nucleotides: TGCAGTGCTAGAGATTTAAGACAGGGCCACGAGCAGTACTTC. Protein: CSARDLRQGHEQYF.

The CDR3 nucleotides are TGTGCCAGCACCTCGGTTGGGACTACGAACACCGGGGAGCTGTTTTTT. As protein: CASTSVGTTNTGELFF. This sequence joins TRBV27 and TRBJ2-2, with 7 bases aligning to TRBD2. The CDR3 has 16 amino acids. Germline lookup yields CDR1 MNHEY and CDR2 SMNVEV (reference sequence). V shed 7 bases and J 0 bases; nucleotides not matched to a gene: 8.

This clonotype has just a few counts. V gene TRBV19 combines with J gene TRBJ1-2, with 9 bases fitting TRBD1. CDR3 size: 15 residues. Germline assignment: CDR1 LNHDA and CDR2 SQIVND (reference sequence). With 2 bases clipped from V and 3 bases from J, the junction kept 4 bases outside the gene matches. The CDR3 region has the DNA TGTGCCAGTAGTATATTGGGACAGGGAGACTATGGCTACACCTTC. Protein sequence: CASSILGQGDYGYTF.

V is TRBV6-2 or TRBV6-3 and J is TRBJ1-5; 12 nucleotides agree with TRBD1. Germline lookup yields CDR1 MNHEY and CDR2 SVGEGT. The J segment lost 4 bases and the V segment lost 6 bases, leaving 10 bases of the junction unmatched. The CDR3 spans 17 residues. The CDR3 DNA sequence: TGTGCCAGCAGGGCAGGGACAGGGGGCCTCCGTAATCAGCCCCAGCATTTT. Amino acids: CASRAGTGGLRNQPQHF.

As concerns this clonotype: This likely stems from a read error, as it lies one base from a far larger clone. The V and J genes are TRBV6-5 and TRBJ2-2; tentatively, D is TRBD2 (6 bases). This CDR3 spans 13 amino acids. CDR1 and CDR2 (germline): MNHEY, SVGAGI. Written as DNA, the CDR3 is TGTGCCAACAGTCCTAGCGAGACCGGGGAGCTGTTTTTT. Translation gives CANSPSETGELFF.

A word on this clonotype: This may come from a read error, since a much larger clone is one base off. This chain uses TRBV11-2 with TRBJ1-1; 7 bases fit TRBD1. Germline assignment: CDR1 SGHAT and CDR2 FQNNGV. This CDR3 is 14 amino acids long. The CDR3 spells CAGSRIRQGPEAFF. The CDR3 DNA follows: TGTGCCGGCAGCCGGATAAGACAGGGCCCTGAAGCTTTCTTT.

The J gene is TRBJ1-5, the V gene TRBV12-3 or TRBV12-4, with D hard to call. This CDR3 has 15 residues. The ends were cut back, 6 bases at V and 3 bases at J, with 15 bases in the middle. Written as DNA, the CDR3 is TGTGCCAGCAGGGGTCGAGGGTCCTACAATCAGCCCCAGCATTTT. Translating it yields CASRGRGSYNQPQHF.

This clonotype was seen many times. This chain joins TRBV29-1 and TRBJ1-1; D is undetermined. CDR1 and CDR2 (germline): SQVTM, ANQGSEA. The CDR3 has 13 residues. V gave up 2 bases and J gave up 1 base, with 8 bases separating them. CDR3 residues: CSVESTKNTEAFF. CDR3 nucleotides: TGCAGCGTTGAATCCACCAAGAACACTGAAGCTTTCTTT. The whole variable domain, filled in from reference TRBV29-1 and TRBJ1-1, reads SAVISQKPSRDICQRGTSLTIQCQVDSQVTMMFWYRQQPGQSLTLIATANQGSEATYESGFVIDKFPISRPNLTFSTLTVSNMSPEDSSIYLCSVESTKNTEAFFGQGTRLTVV.

The CDR3 loop reads CASSHGTIGEQYF. CDR3 DNA sequence: TGTGCCAGCAGCCATGGGACTATAGGGGAGCAGTACTTC. The V and J genes are TRBV14 and TRBJ2-7, with 7 bases lining up with TRBD2. Trimming removed 3 bases from V and 7 bases from J; junction bases left unmatched: 6. The CDR3 is made up of 13 amino acids. Germline V gene sequence: CDR1 SGHDN, CDR2 FVKESK.